This T cell receptor (beta chain) derives from a study of blood T cell repertoires in COVID-19. As for the study in general: PBMCs, B-cell-depleted T cells, or T cells provided the cDNA or gDNA that made up the material.

CDR3 length equals 16 residues. V was cut by 4 bases and J by 2 bases, with 14 bases left in between. Germline V gives CDR1 KGHDR, CDR2 SFDVKD. The data were produced by immunoSEQ multiplex PCR, yet TCRdb's version contains in-frame clones alone and is incomplete. The table has hundreds of thousands of clones, approximately 85% seen once. The receptor was isolated from a man aged 45-65 years with COVID-19, enrolled during active disease. The J gene is TRBJ2-1, the V gene TRBV24-1; D is possibly TRBD1 (5 bases). The source material was peripheral blood. The CDR3 region has the DNA TGTGCCACCAGTGACCCCTCCAGGGCGCCCTACAATGAGCAGTTCTTC. It translates to CATSDPSRAPYNEQFF.